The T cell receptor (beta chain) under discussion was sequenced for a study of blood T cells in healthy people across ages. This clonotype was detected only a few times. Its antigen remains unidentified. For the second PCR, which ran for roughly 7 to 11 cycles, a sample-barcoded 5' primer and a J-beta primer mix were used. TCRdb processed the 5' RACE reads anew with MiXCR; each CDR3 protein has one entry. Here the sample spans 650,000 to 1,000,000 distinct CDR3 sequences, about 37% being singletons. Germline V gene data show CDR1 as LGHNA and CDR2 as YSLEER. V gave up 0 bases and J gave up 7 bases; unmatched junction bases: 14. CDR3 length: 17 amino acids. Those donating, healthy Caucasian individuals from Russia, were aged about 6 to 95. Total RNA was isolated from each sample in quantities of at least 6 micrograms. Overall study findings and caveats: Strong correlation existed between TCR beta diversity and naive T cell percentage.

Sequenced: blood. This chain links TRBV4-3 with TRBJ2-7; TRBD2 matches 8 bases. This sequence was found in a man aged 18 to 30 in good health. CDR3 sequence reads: CASSQDWLAGPRNEQYF. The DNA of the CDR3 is TGCGCCAGCAGCCAAGATTGGCTAGCGGGCCCCCGGAATGAGCAGTACTTC.